This entry is about one T cell receptor (beta chain). Antigen specificity is unknown. The V end was cut by 4 bases, the J end by 0 bases, with 13 bases between. Germline V gives CDR1 LGHNA, CDR2 YNFKEQ. CDR3 length: 16 residues. This sample is part of a study of cytomegalovirus exposure and HLA in healthy donors. Study-wide points: Previous analysis showed most TCR beta V segments were productive about 87% or about 30% of the time.

The PCR employed 60 Vbeta primers together with 13 Jbeta primers. Assay used: immunoSEQ multiplex PCR; TCRdb lists only in-frame clones, some missing. The table has 170,000 or so clones, 75% to 80% seen once. This TCR was sampled from a woman between 40 and 50 years old in good health and CMV-seronegative. Sequencing was performed on PBMCs. J is TRBJ1-5 and V is TRBV4-2; no clear D gene. CDR3 in amino acids: CASSPSQAHSNQPQHF. The DNA of the CDR3 is TGTGCCAGCAGCCCGTCCCAGGCCCATAGCAATCAGCCCCAGCATTTT.